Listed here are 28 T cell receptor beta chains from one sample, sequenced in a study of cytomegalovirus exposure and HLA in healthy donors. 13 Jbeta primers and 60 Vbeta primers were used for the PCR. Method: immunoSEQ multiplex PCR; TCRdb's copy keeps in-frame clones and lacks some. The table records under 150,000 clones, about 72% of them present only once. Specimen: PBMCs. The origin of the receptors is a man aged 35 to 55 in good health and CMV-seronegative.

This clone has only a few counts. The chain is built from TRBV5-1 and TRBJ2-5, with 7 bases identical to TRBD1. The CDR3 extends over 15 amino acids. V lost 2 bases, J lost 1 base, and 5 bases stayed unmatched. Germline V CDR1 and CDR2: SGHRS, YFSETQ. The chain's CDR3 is CASSFSSGGQETQYF. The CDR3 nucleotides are TGCGCCAGCAGCTTTTCATCAGGGGGCCAAGAGACCCAGTACTTC.

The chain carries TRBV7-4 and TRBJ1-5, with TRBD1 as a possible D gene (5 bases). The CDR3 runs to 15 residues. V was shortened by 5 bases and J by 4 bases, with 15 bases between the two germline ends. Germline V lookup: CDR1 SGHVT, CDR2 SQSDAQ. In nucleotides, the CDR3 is TGTGCCAGCAGCCCCCGAGGGGAGGGGAATCAGCCCCAGCATTTT. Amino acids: CASSPRGEGNQPQHF.

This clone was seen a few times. The CDR3 is CASSSFLGANNQPQHF. The DNA for the CDR3 is TGTGCCAGCAGTTCTTTTTTGGGGGCGAATAATCAGCCCCAGCATTTT. The chain recombines TRBV6-5 with TRBJ1-5; TRBD1 might be the D (6 bases). The germline gives CDR1 MNHEY, CDR2 SVGAGI. V lost 4 bases and J 4 bases, leaving 17 bases between the germline ends. CDR3 length: 16 residues.

The CDR3 sequence: CASSWGGYQPQHF. CDR3 nucleotide sequence: TGTGCCAGTAGCTGGGGGGGCTATCAGCCCCAGCATTTT. The chain joins TRBV19 to TRBJ1-5, with D possibly matching TRBD1 (6 bases). The germline CDR1 and CDR2 sequences are LNHDA and SQIVND (reference sequence). The length of the CDR3 is 13 residues. Trimming removed 6 bases at V and 5 bases at J, with 11 bases between.

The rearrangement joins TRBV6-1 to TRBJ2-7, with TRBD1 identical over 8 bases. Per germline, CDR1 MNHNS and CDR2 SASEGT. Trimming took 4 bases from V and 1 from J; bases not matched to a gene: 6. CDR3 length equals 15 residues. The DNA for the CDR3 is TGTGCCAGCAGTGGTCCGGGACAGGAATCCTACGAGCAGTACTTC. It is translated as CASSGPGQESYEQYF.

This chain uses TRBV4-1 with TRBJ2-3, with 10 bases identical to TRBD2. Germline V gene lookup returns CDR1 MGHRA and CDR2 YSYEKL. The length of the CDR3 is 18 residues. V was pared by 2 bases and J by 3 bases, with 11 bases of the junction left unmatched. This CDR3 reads CASSQTSGAFAGTDTQYF. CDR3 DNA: TGCGCCAGCAGCCAAACTAGCGGGGCATTCGCCGGTACAGATACGCAGTATTTT.

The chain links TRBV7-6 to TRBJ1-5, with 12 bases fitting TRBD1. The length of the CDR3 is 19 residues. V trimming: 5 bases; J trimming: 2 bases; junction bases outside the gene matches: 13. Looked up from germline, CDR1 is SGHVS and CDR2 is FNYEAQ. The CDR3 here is CASSTRDRGLFVGNQPQHF. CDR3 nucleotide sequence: TGTGCCAGCAGCACTCGGGACAGGGGGCTCTTCGTAGGCAATCAGCCCCAGCATTTT. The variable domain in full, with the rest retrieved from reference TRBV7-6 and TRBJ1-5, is GAGVSQSPRYKVTKRGQDVALRCDPISGHVSLYWYRQALGQGPEFLTYFNYEAQQDKSGLPNDRFSAERPEGSISTLTIQRTEQRDSAMYRCASSTRDRGLFVGNQPQHFGDGTRLSIL.

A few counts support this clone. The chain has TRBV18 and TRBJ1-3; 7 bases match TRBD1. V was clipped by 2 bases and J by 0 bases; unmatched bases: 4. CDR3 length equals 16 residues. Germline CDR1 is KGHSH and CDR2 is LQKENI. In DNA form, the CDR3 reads TGTGCCAGCTCACCAAATCAGGGGGGCTCTGGAAACACCATATATTTT. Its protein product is CASSPNQGGSGNTIYF.

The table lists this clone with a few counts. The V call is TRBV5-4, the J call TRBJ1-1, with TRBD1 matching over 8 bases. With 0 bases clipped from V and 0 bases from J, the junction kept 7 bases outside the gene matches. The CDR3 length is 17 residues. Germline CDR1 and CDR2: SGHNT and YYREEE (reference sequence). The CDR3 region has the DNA TGTGCCAGCAGCTTGGGGATGTCAGGGGGCTTGAACACTGAAGCTTTCTTT. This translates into CASSLGMSGGLNTEAFF.

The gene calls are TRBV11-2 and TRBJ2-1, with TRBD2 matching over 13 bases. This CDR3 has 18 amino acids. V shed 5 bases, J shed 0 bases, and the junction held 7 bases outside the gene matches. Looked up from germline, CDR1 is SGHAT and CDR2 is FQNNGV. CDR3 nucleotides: TGTGCCAGCAGCAAACGGACTAGCGGGAGACCCTCCTACAATGAGCAGTTCTTC. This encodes CASSKRTSGRPSYNEQFF.

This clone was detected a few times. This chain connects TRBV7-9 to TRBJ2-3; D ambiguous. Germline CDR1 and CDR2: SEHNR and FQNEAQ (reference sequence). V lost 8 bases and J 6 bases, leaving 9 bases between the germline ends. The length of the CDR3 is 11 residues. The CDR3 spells CASPGPDTQYF. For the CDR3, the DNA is TGTGCCAGCCCCGGTCCGGATACGCAGTATTTT.

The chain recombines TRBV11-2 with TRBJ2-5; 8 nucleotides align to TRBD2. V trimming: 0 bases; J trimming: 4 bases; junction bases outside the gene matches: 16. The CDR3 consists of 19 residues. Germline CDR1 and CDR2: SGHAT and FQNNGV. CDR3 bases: TGTGCCAGCAGCTTAGATCCTCCGGGACTAGGTCGGTTGGGAGAGACCCAGTACTTC. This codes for CASSLDPPGLGRLGETQYF.

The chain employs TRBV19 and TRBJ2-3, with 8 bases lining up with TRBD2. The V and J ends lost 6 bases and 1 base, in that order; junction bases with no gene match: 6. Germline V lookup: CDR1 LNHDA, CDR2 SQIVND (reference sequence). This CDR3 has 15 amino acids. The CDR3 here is CASSPGGGGTDTQYF. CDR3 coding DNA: TGTGCCAGTAGCCCGGGGGGGGGAGGCACAGATACGCAGTATTTT.

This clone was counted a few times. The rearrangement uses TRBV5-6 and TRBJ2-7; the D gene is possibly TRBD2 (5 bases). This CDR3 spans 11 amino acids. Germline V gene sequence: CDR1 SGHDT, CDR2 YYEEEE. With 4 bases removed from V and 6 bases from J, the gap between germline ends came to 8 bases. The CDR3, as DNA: TGTGCCAGCAGCGACTACGGCGAGCAGTACTTC. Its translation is CASSDYGEQYF.

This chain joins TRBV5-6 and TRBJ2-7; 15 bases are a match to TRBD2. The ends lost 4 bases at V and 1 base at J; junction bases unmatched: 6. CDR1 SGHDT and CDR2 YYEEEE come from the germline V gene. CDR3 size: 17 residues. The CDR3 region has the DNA TGTGCCAGCAGCCGGACTAGCGGGAGGGCCAGGTCCTACGAGCAGTACTTC. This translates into CASSRTSGRARSYEQYF.

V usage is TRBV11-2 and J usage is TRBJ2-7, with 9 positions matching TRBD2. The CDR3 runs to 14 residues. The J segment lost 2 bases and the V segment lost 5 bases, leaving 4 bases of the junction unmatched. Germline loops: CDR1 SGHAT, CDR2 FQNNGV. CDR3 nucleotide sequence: TGTGCCAGCAGCAAAGAGCGGGGGGCCTACGAGCAGTACTTC. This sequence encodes CASSKERGAYEQYF.

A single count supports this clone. CDR3 sequence reads: CAWSVGTGDEKLFF. The CDR3 DNA is TGTGCCTGGAGTGTAGGGACAGGCGATGAAAAACTGTTTTTT. The chain carries TRBV30 and TRBJ1-4; TRBD1 matches 8 bases. The CDR3 consists of 14 residues. After removal of 0 bases from V and 6 bases from J, the junction contained 3 bases not matched to a gene. Germline V gene data show CDR1 as GTSNPN and CDR2 as SVGIG (reference sequence).

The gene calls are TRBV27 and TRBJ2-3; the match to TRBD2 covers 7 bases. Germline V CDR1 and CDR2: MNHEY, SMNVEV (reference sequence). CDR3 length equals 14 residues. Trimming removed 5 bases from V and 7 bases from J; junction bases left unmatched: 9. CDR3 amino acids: CASSRSGKGYTQYF. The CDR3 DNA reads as TGTGCCAGCAGTCGAAGCGGGAAGGGGTATACGCAGTATTTT.

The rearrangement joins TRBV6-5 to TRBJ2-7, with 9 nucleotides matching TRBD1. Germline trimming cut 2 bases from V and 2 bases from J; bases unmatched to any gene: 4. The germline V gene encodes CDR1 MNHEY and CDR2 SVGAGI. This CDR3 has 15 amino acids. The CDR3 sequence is CASSYGGQGTYEQYF. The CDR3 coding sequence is TGTGCCAGCAGTTACGGGGGACAGGGCACCTACGAGCAGTACTTC.

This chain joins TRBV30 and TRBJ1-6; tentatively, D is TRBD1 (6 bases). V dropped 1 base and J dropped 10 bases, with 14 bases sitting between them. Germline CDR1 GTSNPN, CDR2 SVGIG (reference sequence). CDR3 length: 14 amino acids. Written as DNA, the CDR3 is TGTGCCTGGAGTGGAGGACAGCGATACTCACCCCTCCACTTT. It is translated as CAWSGGQRYSPLHF.

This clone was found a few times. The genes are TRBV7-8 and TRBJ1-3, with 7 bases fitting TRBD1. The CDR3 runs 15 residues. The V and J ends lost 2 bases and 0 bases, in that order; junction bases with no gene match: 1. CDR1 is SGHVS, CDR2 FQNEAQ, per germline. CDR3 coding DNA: TGTGCCAGCAGCTTAAGGGACAGCTCTGGAAACACCATATATTTT. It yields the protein CASSLRDSSGNTIYF.

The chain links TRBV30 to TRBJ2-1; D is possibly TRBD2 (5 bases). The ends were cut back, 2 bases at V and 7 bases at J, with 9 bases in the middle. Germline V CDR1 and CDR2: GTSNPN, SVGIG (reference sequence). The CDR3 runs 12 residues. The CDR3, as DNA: TGTGCCTGGAGTCTACAGCGGAATGAGCAGTTCTTC. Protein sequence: CAWSLQRNEQFF. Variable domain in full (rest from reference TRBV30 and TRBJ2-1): SQTIHQWPATLVQPVGSPLSLECTVEGTSNPNLYWYRQAAGRGLQLLFYSVGIGQISSEVPQNLSASRPQDRQFILSSKKLLLSDSGFYLCAWSLQRNEQFFGPGTRLTVL.

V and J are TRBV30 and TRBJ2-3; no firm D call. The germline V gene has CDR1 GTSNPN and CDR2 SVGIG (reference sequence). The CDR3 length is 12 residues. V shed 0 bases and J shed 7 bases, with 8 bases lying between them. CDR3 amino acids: CAWSVRGNTQYF. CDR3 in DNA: TGTGCCTGGAGTGTACGAGGCAATACGCAGTATTTT. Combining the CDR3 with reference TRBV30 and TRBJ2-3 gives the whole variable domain SQTIHQWPATLVQPVGSPLSLECTVEGTSNPNLYWYRQAAGRGLQLLFYSVGIGQISSEVPQNLSASRPQDRQFILSSKKLLLSDSGFYLCAWSVRGNTQYFGPGTRLTVL.

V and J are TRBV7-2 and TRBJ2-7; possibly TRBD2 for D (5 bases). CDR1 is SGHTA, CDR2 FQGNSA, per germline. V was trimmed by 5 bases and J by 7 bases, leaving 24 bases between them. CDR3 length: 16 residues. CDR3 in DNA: TGTGCCAGCAGCCCACTAGGTGGATTAGTTCTTTGGGAGCAGTACTTC. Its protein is CASSPLGGLVLWEQYF.

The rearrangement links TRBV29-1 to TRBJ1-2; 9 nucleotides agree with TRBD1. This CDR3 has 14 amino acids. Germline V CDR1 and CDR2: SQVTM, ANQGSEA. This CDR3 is CSTGGIGDNYGYTF. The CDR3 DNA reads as TGCAGTACAGGGGGCATTGGGGATAACTATGGCTACACCTTC.

The CDR3 protein is CAISRDRSNQPQHF. The CDR3 coding sequence is TGTGCCATCAGTAGGGACAGAAGCAATCAGCCCCAGCATTTT. The rearrangement joins TRBV10-3 to TRBJ1-5; TRBD1 matches at 7 bases. The CDR3 has 14 amino acids. Germline-derived CDR1 and CDR2 are ENHRY and SYGVKD. J was trimmed by 1 base and V by 5 bases; bases with no gene match: 2.

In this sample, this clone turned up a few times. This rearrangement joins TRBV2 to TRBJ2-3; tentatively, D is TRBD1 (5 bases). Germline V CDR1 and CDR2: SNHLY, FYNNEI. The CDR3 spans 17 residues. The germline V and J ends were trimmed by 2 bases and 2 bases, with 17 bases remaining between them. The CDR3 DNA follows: TGTGCCAGCAGTGAAACTGGTAGGGGATCTTTCACAGATACGCAGTATTTT. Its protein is CASSETGRGSFTDTQYF.

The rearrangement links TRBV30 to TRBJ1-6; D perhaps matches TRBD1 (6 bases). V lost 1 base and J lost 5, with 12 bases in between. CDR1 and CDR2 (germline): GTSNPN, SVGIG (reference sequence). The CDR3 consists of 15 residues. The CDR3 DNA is TGTGCCTGGAGTGGGCCCGGGACAAATAATTCACCCCTCCACTTT. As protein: CAWSGPGTNNSPLHF. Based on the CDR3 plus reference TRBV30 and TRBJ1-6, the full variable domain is SQTIHQWPATLVQPVGSPLSLECTVEGTSNPNLYWYRQAAGRGLQLLFYSVGIGQISSEVPQNLSASRPQDRQFILSSKKLLLSDSGFYLCAWSGPGTNNSPLHFGNGTRLTVT.